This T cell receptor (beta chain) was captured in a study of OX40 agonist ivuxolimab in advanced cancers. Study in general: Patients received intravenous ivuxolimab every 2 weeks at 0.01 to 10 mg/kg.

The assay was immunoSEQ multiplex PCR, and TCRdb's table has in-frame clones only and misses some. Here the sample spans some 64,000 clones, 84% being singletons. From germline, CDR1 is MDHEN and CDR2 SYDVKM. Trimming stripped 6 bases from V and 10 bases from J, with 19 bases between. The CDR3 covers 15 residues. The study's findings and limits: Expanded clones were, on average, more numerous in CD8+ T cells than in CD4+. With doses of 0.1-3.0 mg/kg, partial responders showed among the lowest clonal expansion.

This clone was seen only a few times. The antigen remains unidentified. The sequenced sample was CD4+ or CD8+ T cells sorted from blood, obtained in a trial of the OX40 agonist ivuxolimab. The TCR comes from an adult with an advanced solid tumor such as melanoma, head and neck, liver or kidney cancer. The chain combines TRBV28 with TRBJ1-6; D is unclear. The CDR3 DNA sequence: TGTGCCAGCAGAAAAGCGGGTGGAGGTTACTCACCCCTCCACTTT. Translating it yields CASRKAGGGYSPLHF.